This entry concerns a single T cell receptor beta chain. The CDR3 length is 14 residues. Germline V CDR1 and CDR2: LNHDA, SQIVND (reference sequence). The V and J ends lost 7 bases and 6 bases, in that order; junction bases with no gene match: 8. The data belong to a study of blood T cell repertoires in COVID-19. Study in general: The United States, Italy and Spain provided the acute and convalescent COVID-19 samples.

Authors' analysis steps: Reference gene primer amplification gave nucleated cell count estimates. This table comes from immunoSEQ multiplex PCR, and its TCRdb copy is limited to in-frame clones, with some not included. The D gene and trimming were derived from the DNA, and the V and J assignments and clone size from that table. The top ten hold 28% of the sample, which has around 71,000 clones, about four fifths seen once. Input material: peripheral blood. The TCR originated in a man in his 70s with acute or convalescent COVID-19. The chain couples TRBV19 to TRBJ2-2; 7 nucleotides line up with TRBD1. CDR3 residues: CASTTRDSPGELFF. CDR3 in DNA: TGTGCCAGTACCACCCGGGACAGTCCCGGGGAGCTGTTTTTT.